The text below deals with one TCR beta chain. V gave up 0 bases and J gave up 4 bases, with 12 bases separating them. The CDR3 contains 15 residues. Germline CDR1 reads MNHEY; CDR2 reads SMNVEV (reference sequence). Profiled with immunoSEQ multiplex PCR; TCRdb holds only in-frame clones, not every one. The data contain under 450,000 clones, 90% of them singletons. This specimen comes from a study of control samples from healthy donors and cancer patients. The chain couples TRBV27 to TRBJ1-2; D remains unclear. The sequence came from a middle-aged man with head and neck cancer. The sample was PBMCs. CDR3 loop: CASSLSSGPPYGYTF. As DNA, the CDR3 is TGTGCCAGCAGTTTATCGTCCGGGCCTCCCTATGGCTACACCTTC.